This T cell receptor beta chain was obtained from a study of identical twins. Healthy Caucasians made up all donors. TCRdb passed the 5' RACE reads through MiXCR, listing each CDR3 protein once. The sample lists 690,000 or so distinct CDR3 sequences, 8.5% to 9.5% occurring once. The same specimen was also included in a second study, on yellow fever vaccine responses in identical twins.

The receptor was derived from a woman aged 18-35 years in good health. The sequenced material came from PBMCs.

The CDR3 DNA reads TGCAGCGTTGGTGTTTCGGAGACCCAGTACTTC. As protein: CSVGVSETQYF. This sequence joins TRBV29-1 and TRBJ2-5, with D unclear. CDR1 is SQVTM, CDR2 ANQGSEA, per germline. V was pared by 4 bases and J by 5 bases, with 8 bases between. The CDR3 runs to 11 residues.